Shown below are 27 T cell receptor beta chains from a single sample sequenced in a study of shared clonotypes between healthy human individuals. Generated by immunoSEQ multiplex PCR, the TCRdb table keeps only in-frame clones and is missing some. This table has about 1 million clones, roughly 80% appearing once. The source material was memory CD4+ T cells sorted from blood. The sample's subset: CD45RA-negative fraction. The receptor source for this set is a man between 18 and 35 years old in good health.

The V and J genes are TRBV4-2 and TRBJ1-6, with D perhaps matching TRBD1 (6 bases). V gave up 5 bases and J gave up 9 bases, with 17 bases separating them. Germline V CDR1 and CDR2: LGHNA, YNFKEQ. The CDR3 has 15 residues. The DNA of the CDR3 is TGTGCCAGCAGCGTTTACCAACTAGGGGGTTCACCCCTCCACTTT. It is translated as CASSVYQLGGSPLHF.

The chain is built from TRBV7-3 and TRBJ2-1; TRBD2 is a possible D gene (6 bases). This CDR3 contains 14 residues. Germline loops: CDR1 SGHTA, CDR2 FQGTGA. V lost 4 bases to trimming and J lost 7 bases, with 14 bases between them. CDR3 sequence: CASSWDGGINEQFF. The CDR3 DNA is TGTGCCAGCAGCTGGGACGGGGGTATTAATGAGCAGTTCTTC. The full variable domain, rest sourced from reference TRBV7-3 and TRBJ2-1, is GAGVSQTPSNKVTEKGKYVELRCDPISGHTALYWYRQSLGQGPEFLIYFQGTGAADDSGLPNDRFFAVRPEGSVSTLKIQRTERGDSAVYLCASSWDGGINEQFFGPGTRLTVL.

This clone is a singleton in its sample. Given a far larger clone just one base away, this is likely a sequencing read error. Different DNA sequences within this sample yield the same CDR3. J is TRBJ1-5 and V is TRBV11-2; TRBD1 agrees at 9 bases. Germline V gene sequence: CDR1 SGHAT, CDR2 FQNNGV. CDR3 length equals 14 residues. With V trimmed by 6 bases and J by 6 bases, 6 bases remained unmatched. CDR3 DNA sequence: TGTGCCAGCAGTCCAGACAGGGGGTTTCAGCCCCAGCATTTT. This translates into CASSPDRGFQPQHF.

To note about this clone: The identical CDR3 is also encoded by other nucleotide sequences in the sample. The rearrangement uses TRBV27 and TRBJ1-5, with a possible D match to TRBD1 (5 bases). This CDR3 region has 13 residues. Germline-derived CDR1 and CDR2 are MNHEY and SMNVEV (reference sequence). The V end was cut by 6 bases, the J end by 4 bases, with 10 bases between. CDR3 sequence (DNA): TGTGCCAGCAGCCCACAGGTTAATCAGCCCCAGCATTTT. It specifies CASSPQVNQPQHF.

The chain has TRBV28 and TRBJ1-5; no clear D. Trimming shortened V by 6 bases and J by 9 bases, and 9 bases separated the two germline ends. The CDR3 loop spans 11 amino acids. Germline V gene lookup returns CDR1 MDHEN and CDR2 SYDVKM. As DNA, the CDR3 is TGTGCCAGCAGCTCCGATCGGCCCCAGCATTTT. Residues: CASSSDRPQHF.

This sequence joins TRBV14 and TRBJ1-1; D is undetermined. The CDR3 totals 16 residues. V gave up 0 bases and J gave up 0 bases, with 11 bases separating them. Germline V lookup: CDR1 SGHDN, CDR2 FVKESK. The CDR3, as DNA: TGTGCCAGCAGCCAAGAGTGGCCGTTGGTGAACACTGAAGCTTTCTTT. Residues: CASSQEWPLVNTEAFF.

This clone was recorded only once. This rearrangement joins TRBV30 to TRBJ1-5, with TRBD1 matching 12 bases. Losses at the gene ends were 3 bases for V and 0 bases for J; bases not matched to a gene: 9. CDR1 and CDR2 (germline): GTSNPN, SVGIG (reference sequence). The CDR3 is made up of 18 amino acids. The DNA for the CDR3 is TGTGCCTGGAGCACCTGGGACAGGGGGCCTTTTAGCAATCAGCCCCAGCATTTT. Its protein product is CAWSTWDRGPFSNQPQHF.

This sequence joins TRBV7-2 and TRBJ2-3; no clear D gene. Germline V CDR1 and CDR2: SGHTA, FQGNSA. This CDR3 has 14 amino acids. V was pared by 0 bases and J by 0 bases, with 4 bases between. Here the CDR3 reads CASSLASSTDTQYF. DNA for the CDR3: TGTGCCAGCAGCTTAGCGAGCAGCACAGATACGCAGTATTTT. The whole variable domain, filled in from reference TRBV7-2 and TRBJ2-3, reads GAGVSQSPSNKVTEKGKDVELRCDPISGHTALYWYRQSLGQGLEFLIYFQGNSAPDKSGLPSDRFSAERTGGSVSTLTIQRTQQEDSAVYLCASSLASSTDTQYFGPGTRLTVL.

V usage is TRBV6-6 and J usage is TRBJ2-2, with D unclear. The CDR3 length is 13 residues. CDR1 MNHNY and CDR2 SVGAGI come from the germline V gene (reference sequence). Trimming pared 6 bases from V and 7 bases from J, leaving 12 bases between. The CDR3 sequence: CASSSPPIGELFF. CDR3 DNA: TGTGCCAGCAGCTCGCCCCCCATCGGGGAGCTGTTTTTT.

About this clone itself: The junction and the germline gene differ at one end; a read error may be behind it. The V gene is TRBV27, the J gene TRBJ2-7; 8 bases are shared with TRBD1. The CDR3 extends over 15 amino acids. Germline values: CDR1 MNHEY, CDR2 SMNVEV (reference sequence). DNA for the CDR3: TGTGCCAGCAGCTTATCCGGGACAGGTGCGTACGAGCAGTACTTC. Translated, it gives CASSLSGTGAYEQYF.

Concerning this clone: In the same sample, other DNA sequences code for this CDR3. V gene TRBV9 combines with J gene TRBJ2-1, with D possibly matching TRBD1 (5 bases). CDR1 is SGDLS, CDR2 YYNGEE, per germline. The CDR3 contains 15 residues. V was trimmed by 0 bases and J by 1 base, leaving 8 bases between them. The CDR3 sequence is CASSVAQGSYNEQFF. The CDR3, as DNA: TGTGCCAGCAGCGTAGCGCAGGGATCCTACAATGAGCAGTTCTTC.

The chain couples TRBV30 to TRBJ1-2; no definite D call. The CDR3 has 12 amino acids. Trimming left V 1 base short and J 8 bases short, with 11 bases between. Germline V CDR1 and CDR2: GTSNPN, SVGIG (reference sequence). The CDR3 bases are TGTGCCTGGAGTGGGAGTCCGGCCGGCTACACCTTC. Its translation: CAWSGSPAGYTF.

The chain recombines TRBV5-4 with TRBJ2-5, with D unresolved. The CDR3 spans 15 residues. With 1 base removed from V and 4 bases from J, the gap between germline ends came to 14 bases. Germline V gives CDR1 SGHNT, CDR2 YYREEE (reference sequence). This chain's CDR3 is CASSLLGFSAETQYF. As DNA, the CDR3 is TGTGCCAGCAGCTTGTTGGGATTTTCGGCAGAGACCCAGTACTTC.

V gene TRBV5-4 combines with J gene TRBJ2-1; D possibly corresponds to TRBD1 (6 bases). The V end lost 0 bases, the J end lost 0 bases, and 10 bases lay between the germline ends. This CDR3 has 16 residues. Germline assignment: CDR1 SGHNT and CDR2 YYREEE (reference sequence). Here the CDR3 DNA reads TGTGCCAGCAGCTTGGGACAGGCTAACTCCTACAATGAGCAGTTCTTC. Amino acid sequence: CASSLGQANSYNEQFF.

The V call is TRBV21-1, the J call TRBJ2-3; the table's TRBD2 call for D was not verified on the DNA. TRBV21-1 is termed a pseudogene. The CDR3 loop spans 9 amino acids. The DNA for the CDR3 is TGTACTAGCACAGATACGCAGTATTTT. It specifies CTSTDTQYF.

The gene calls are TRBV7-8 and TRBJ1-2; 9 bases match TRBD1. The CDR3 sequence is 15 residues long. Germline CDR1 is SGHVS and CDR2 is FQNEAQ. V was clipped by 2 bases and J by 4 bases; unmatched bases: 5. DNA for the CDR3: TGTGCCAGCAGCTTATCGGGGACAGGGCCCTATGGCTACACCTTC. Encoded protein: CASSLSGTGPYGYTF.

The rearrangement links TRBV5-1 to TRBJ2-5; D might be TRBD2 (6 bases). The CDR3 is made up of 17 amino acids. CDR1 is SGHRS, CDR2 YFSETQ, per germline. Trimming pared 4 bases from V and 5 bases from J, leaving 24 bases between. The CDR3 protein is CASSPEGRAGSGETQYF. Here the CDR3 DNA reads TGCGCCAGCAGCCCCGAAGGGCGGGCGGGGTCCGGGGAGACCCAGTACTTC.

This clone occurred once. As DNA, the CDR3 is TGTGCCTGCCATAAAGATTACGGGAGGGGGACCCAGTACTTC. Protein product: CACHKDYGRGTQYF. The chain is built from TRBV30 and TRBJ2-5; 8 nucleotides agree with TRBD2. Looked up from germline, CDR1 is GTSNPN and CDR2 is SVGIG (reference sequence). This CDR3 comprises 14 residues. V lost 6 bases, J lost 7 bases, and 13 bases stayed unmatched. Drawing the rest from reference TRBV30 and TRBJ2-5, the complete variable domain is SQTIHQWPATLVQPVGSPLSLECTVEGTSNPNLYWYRQAAGRGLQLLFYSVGIGQISSEVPQNLSASRPQDRQFILSSKKLLLSDSGFYLCACHKDYGRGTQYFGPGTRLLVL.

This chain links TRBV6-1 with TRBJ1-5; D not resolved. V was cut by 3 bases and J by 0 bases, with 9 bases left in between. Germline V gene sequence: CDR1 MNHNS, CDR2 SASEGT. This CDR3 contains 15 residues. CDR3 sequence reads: CASSDLGISNQPQHF. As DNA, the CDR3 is TGTGCCAGCAGTGATTTAGGGATTAGCAATCAGCCCCAGCATTTT.

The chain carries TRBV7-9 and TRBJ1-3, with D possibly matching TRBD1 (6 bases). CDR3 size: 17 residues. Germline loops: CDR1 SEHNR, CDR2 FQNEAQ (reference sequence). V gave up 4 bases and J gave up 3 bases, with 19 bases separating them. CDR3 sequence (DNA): TGTGCCAGCAGCTCCCCTCGTGGGGGGGCGCTTGGAAACACCATATATTTT. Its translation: CASSSPRGGALGNTIYF.

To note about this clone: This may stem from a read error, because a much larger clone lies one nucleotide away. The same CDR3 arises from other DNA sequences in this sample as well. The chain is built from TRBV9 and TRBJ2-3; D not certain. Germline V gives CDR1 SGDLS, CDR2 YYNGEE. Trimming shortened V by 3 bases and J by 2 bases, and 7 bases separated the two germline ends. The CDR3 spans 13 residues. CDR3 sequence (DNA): TGTGCCAGCAGCGCACACCACACAGATACGCAGTATTTT. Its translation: CASSAHHTDTQYF.

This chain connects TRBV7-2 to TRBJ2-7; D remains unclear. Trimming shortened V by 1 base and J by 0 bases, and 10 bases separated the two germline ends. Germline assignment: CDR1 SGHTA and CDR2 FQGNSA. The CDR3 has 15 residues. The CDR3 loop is CASSLVSQGSYEQYF. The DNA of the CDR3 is TGTGCCAGCAGCTTAGTATCGCAAGGCTCCTACGAGCAGTACTTC.

The DNA for the CDR3 is TGTGCCAGCAGCGTGGGGGACTCCTCCTACAATGAGCAGTTCTTC. Encoded protein: CASSVGDSSYNEQFF. This rearrangement joins TRBV9 to TRBJ2-1; possible D gene TRBD2, 6 bases. The CDR3 consists of 15 residues. Looked up from germline, CDR1 is SGDLS and CDR2 is YYNGEE. V was trimmed by 2 bases and J by 0 bases, leaving 9 bases between them.

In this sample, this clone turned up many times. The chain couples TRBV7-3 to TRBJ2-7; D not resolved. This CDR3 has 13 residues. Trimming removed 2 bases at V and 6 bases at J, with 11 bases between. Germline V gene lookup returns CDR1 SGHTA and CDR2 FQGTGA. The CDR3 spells CASSLGPLGEQYF. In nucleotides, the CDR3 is TGTGCCAGCAGCTTAGGCCCCTTGGGCGAGCAGTACTTC.

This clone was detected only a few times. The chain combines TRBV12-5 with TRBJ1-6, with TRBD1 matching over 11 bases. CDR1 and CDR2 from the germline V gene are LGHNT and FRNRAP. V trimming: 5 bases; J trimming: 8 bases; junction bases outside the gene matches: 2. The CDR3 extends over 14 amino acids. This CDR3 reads CASGVGQGDSPLHF. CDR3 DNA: TGTGCTAGTGGTGTGGGACAGGGGGATTCACCCCTCCACTTT.

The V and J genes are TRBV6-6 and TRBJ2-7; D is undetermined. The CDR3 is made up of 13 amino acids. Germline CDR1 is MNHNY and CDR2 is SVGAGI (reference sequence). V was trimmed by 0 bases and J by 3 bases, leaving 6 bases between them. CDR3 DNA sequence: TGTGCCAGCAGTTACTCTGACCTCTACGAGCAGTACTTC. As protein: CASSYSDLYEQYF.

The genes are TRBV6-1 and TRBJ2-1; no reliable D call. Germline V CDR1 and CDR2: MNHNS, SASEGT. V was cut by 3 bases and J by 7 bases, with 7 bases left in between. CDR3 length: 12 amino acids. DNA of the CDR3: TGTGCCAGCAGTGACAGAAAGAATGAGCAGTTCTTC. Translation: CASSDRKNEQFF.